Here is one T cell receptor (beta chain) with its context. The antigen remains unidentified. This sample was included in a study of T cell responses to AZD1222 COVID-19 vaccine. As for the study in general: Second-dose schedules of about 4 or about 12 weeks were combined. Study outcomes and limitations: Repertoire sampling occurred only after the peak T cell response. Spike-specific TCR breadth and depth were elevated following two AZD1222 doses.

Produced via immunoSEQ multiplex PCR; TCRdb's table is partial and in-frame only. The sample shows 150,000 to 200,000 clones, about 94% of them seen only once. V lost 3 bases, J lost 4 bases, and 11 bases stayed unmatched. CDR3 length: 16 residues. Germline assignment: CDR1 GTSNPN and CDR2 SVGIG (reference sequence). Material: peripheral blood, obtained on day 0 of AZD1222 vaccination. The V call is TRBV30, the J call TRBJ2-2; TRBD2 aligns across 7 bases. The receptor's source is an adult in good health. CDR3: CAWSRLAGVGTGELFF. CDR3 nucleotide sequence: TGTGCCTGGAGCAGGCTGGCGGGAGTGGGCACCGGGGAGCTGTTTTTT.